Given below is one T cell receptor (beta chain) in context. What it binds is not known. The source of the sample is a study of a mutant IDH1 vaccine in newly diagnosed glioma. Turning to the study itself: Former treatment meant radiotherapy, temozolomide, or both; the majority had gotten both. Study-wide points: The vaccine induced immune responses, and these occurred in around 93% of patients. Top-clonotype changes in peripheral T cells seemed unrelated to pseudoprogression.

Germline trimming cut 5 bases from V and 0 bases from J; bases unmatched to any gene: 3. The CDR3 length is 15 residues. CDR1 is MNHEY and CDR2 is SVGAGI in the germline V gene. Specified time point: baseline, week 1 (first vaccination visit). Stated treatment: pre-vaccination baseline after standard-of-care therapy. Profiled with immunoSEQ multiplex PCR; TCRdb holds only in-frame clones, not every one. The table lists 45,000 to 60,000 clones, 70% to 80% of them singletons, with over 1.5% in the top ten. The receptor's source is a woman in her thirties or forties with glioma. The chain combines TRBV6-5 with TRBJ1-3, with 8 bases matching TRBD1. Here the sequenced sample was PBMCs, taken from a glioma patient treated with radiotherapy, temozolomide or both. CDR3 in amino acids: CASSNTGGSGNTIYF. As DNA, the CDR3 is TGTGCCAGCAGTAACACAGGGGGCTCTGGAAACACCATATATTTT.